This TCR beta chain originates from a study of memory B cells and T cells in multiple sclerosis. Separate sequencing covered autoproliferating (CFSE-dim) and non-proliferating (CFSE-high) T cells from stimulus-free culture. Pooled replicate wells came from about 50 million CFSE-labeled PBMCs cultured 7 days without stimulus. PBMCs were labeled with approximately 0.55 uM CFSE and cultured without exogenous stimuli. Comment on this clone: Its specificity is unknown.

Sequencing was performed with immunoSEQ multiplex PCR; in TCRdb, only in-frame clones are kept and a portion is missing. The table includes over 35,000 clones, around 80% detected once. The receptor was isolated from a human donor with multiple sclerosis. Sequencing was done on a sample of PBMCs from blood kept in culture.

CDR3 region: CASSQVIPKAKNTEAFF. DNA of the CDR3: TGCGCCAGCAGCCAAGTTATTCCAAAGGCGAAGAACACTGAAGCTTTCTTT. The chain recombines TRBV4-1 with TRBJ1-1, with D uncertain. The CDR3 is 17 amino acids. V was pared by 1 base and J by 1 base, with 16 bases between. Per germline, CDR1 MGHRA and CDR2 YSYEKL.